Presented here are 17 T cell receptor beta chains from one specimen sequenced in a study of regulatory T cells in long-lasting Graves disease. The TCR beta library used iRepertoire HTBI primers with Arm-PCR amplification of CDR3. TCRdb ran MiXCR on the multiplex PCR reads and lists one entry per CDR3 protein. The data show 680,000 or so distinct CDR3 sequences, with approximately 15% seen just once and 15% to 20% held by the top ten. Indicated time point: newly diagnosed GD, antithyroid drugs for less than 3 months. The TCR library was made from RNA extracted from PBMCs. These data were likewise used in another study, on T cells in Graves' hyperthyroidism and ophthalmopathy.

The sequences come from peripheral blood mononuclear cells (PBMCs), collected at new diagnosis, from a patient treated with antithyroid drugs. Receptors originate from a woman in her 30s with Graves disease.

As concerns this clonotype: This may come from a read error, since a much larger clone is one base off. The J gene is TRBJ1-1, the V gene TRBV12-3 or TRBV12-4, with 8 bases identical to TRBD1. This CDR3 comprises 19 residues. With 6 bases clipped from V and 1 base from J, the junction kept 19 bases outside the gene matches. CDR3 DNA: TGTGCCAGCAGCTTGGTACGGCAGGGGGCGGACAACTCGAACACTGAAGCTTTCTTT. This encodes CASSLVRQGADNSNTEAFF.

This chain uses TRBV5-1 with TRBJ2-1, with 7 bases matching TRBD2. Germline V gene sequence: CDR1 SGHRS, CDR2 YFSETQ. The CDR3 extends over 16 amino acids. The V segment lost 5 bases and the J segment 7 bases; nucleotides outside the gene matches: 15. CDR3 sequence (DNA): TGCGCCAGCAGACCAGTCCTAGGGACTATTGGGAATGAGCAGTTCTTC. Residues: CASRPVLGTIGNEQFF.

This clonotype has more than one count but fewer than ten. The V and J genes are TRBV18 and TRBJ1-4; 7 bases fit TRBD1. This CDR3 has 17 residues. Germline trimming cut 4 bases from V and 0 bases from J; bases unmatched to any gene: 8. Germline V gene lookup returns CDR1 KGHSH and CDR2 LQKENI. The CDR3 sequence: CASSLTTGAATNEKLFF. DNA of the CDR3: TGTGCCAGCTCACTAACAACAGGGGCTGCAACTAATGAAAAACTGTTTTTT.

This clonotype has at least ten counts. The chain carries TRBV2 and TRBJ2-3, with a tentative D call TRBD1 (7 bases). CDR3 length: 17 amino acids. Looked up from germline, CDR1 is SNHLY and CDR2 is FYNNEI. Trimming left V 10 bases short and J 1 base short, with 24 bases between. CDR3 coding DNA: TGTGCCATCTGGAGGGGGCTGAGGGATACAGGCACAGATACGCAGTATTTT. Translating gives CAIWRGLRDTGTDTQYF.

The rearrangement links TRBV27 to TRBJ1-5, with 9 nucleotides matching TRBD1. Germline CDR1 is MNHEY and CDR2 is SMNVEV (reference sequence). The CDR3 sequence is 17 residues long. J lost 5 bases, V lost 3 bases, and 11 bases had no gene match. CDR3: CASSFRKTQGADQPQHF. For the CDR3, the DNA is TGTGCCAGCAGTTTCCGGAAGACACAGGGGGCTGATCAGCCCCAGCATTTT.

This clonotype was counted at least ten times. V is TRBV7-2 and J is TRBJ1-1; possibly TRBD1 for D (5 bases). This CDR3 contains 14 residues. The V gene lost 6 bases and the J gene lost 9 bases, with 20 bases spanning the gap. Germline-derived CDR1 and CDR2 are SGHTA and FQGNSA. CDR3 loop: CASRPGGVGAKAFF. DNA of the CDR3: TGTGCCAGCAGGCCCGGGGGAGTGGGCGCGAAAGCTTTCTTT.

The chain joins TRBV5-1 to TRBJ2-7; a weak D match, TRBD2 (6 bases). Germline V lookup: CDR1 SGHRS, CDR2 YFSETQ. V dropped 1 base and J dropped 3 bases, with 11 bases sitting between them. The CDR3 loop spans 14 amino acids. The CDR3: CASSLQLASYEQYF. Written as DNA, the CDR3 is TGCGCCAGCAGCTTGCAGCTAGCGAGCTACGAGCAGTACTTC.

This clonotype was seen a handful of times. V gene TRBV6-2 or TRBV6-3 combines with J gene TRBJ2-3; D possibly corresponds to TRBD2 (6 bases). V was clipped by 5 bases and J by 3 bases, with 18 bases between them. The CDR3 is made up of 16 amino acids. Germline loops: CDR1 MNHEY, CDR2 SVGEGT. CDR3 nucleotides: TGTGCCAGCAGTGATTTGTTCGGGGGTAGTACAGATACGCAGTATTTT. Protein product: CASSDLFGGSTDTQYF.

A note on this clonotype: One junction end does not reproduce the germline sequence, and a read error may be involved. The genes are TRBV11-2 and TRBJ2-1; TRBD2 matches 11 bases. Germline V lookup: CDR1 SGHAT, CDR2 FQNNGV. CDR3 length equals 15 residues. CDR3 amino acids: CASRQGLADYNEQFF. CDR3 coding DNA: TGCGCCAGCAGACAGGGACTAGCGGATTACAATGAGCAGTTCTTC.

This clonotype was counted at least ten times. The chain links TRBV12-3 or TRBV12-4 to TRBJ2-2; TRBD1 matches 11 bases. V shed 3 bases, J shed 6 bases, and the junction held 3 bases outside the gene matches. The CDR3 sequence is 15 residues long. In DNA form, the CDR3 reads TGTGCCAGCAGTTTTGGACAGGGGGCGGCCGGGGAGCTGTTTTTT. Amino acid sequence: CASSFGQGAAGELFF.

This clonotype was found a few times. The V call is TRBV6-9, the J call TRBJ2-2, with 8 bases lining up with TRBD1. The CDR3 is 15 residues long. Germline lookup yields CDR1 MNHGY and CDR2 SVAAGI. V lost 3 bases and J lost 5; bases outside the gene matches: 5. The CDR3 region has the DNA TGTGCCAGCAGTTACGGGCAGGGGGCAACCGGGGAGCTGTTTTTT. Residues: CASSYGQGATGELFF.

As to this clonotype: A single base separates this from a much larger clone, so it may be a read error. The genes are TRBV27 and TRBJ1-1; 7 nucleotides line up with TRBD1. Germline V CDR1 and CDR2: MNHEY, SMNVEV (reference sequence). The CDR3 is 13 residues long. CDR3 DNA sequence: TGTGCCAGCAAGGACAGGCTGAACACTGGAGCTTTCTTT. Translating gives CASKDRLNTGAFF.

This clonotype was seen only a few times. This sequence joins TRBV6-1 and TRBJ2-7; D remains unclear. V shed 1 base and J shed 3 bases, with 7 bases lying between them. The germline gives CDR1 MNHNS, CDR2 SASEGT. CDR3 size: 13 residues. The CDR3, as DNA: TGTGCCAGCAGTGAAGTGGGCCTCTACGAGCAGTACTTC. This translates into CASSEVGLYEQYF.

The chain uses TRBV19 and TRBJ2-2; D remains unclear. V lost 3 bases and J 0 bases, leaving 5 bases between the germline ends. CDR1 is LNHDA, CDR2 SQIVND, per germline (reference sequence). This CDR3 is 14 amino acids long. The CDR3 sequence: CASSMLANTGELFF. The CDR3 region has the DNA TGTGCCAGTAGTATGTTGGCGAACACCGGGGAGCTGTTTTTT.

This clonotype has a count of ten or more. The chain uses TRBV28 and TRBJ2-5; TRBD1 matches at 9 bases. This CDR3 has 16 residues. CDR1 is MDHEN and CDR2 is SYDVKM in the germline V gene. J lost 2 bases, V lost 5 bases, and 9 bases had no gene match. CDR3 DNA sequence: TGTGCCAGCAGTAGCCCCGGGACAGGGACTCAAGAGACCCAGTACTTC. It yields the protein CASSSPGTGTQETQYF.

There are a few counts of this clonotype. The CDR3 here is CASRHPDSYNEQFF. In DNA form, the CDR3 reads TGTGCCAGCAGGCACCCCGACTCCTACAATGAGCAGTTCTTC. The rearrangement joins TRBV12-3 or TRBV12-4 to TRBJ2-1; D is undetermined. V was clipped by 6 bases and J by 0 bases, with 9 bases between them. The length of the CDR3 is 14 residues.

This clonotype showed up many times. The rearrangement joins TRBV12-3 or TRBV12-4 to TRBJ2-7, with a possible D match to TRBD2 (5 bases). The CDR3 runs to 14 residues. V gave up 6 bases and J gave up 0 bases, with 12 bases separating them. The CDR3: CASRTDGISYEQYF. The CDR3 DNA reads TGTGCCAGCAGGACCGACGGGATCTCCTACGAGCAGTACTTC.